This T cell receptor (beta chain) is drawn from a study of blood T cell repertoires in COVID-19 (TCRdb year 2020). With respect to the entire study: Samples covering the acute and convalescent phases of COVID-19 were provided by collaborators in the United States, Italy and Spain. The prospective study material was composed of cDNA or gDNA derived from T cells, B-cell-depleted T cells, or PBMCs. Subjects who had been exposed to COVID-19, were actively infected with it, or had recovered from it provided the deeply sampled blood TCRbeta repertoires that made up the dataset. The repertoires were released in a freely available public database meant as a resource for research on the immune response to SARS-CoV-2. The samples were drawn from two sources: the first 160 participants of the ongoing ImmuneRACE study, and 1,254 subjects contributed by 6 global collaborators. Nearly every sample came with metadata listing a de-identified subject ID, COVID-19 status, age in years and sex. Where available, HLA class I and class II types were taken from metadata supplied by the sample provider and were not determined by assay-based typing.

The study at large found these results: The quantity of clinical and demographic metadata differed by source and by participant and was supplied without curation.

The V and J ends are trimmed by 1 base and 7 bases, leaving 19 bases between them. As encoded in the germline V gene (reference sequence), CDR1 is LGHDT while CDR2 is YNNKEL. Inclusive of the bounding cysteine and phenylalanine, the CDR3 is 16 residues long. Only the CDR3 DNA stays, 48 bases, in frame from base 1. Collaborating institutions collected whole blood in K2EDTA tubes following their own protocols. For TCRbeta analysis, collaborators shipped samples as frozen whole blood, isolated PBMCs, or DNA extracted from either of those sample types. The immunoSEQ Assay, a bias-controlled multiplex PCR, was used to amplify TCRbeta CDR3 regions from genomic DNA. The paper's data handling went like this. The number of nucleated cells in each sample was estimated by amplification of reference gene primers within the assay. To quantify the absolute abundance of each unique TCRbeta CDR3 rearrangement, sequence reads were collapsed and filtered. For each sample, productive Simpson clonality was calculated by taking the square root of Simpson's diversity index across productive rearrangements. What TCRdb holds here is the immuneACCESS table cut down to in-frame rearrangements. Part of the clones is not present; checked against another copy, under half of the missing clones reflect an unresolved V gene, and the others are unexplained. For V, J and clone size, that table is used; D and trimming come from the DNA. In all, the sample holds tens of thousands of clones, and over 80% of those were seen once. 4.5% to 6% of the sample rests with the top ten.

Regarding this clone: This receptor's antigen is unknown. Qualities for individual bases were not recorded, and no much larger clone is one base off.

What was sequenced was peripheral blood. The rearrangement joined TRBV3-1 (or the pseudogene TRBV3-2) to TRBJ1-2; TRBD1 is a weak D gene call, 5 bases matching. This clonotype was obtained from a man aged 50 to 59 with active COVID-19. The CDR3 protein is CASSQVGTGGESGYTF. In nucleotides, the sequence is TGTGCCAGCAGCCAAGTGGGTACAGGAGGGGAAAGTGGCTACACCTTC.